The T cell receptor (beta chain) described here comes from a study of cytomegalovirus exposure and HLA in healthy donors. The CDR3 is 17 amino acids. J lost 0 bases, V lost 1 base, and 9 bases had no gene match. In germline, CDR1 is GTSNPN, CDR2 SVGIG (reference sequence). Comment on this clone: Antigen unknown.

The study's findings and limits: Most of the TCR beta V segments (in an earlier analysis) were productive either about 87% or about 30% of the time. There were a few CMV-associated chains whose specificity for CMV antigens was confirmed in vitro. Several of the most significant clusters appeared linked to common viral pathogens, based on a later analysis. In a later analysis, a missense DCLRE1C variant was linked to TCR beta V- and J-gene trimming.

PCR primers comprised 60 Vbeta and 13 Jbeta primers. The protocol was immunoSEQ multiplex PCR, while the TCRdb copy is restricted to in-frame clones and leaves out a portion. The sample records some 54,000 clones, 75% to 85% being singletons. This TCR derives from a male donor in good health and CMV-seronegative. The chain recombines TRBV30 with TRBJ1-3, with 7 bases lining up with TRBD1. Sequencing was carried out using PBMCs. The CDR3 loop reads CAWSAGRTGVSGNTIYF. The CDR3 coding sequence is TGTGCCTGGAGTGCCGGAAGAACAGGGGTCTCTGGAAACACCATATATTTT.